A single T cell receptor (beta chain) is shown here with its context. This specimen belongs to a study of T cell responses to AZD1222 COVID-19 vaccine. Profiled with immunoSEQ multiplex PCR; TCRdb holds only in-frame clones, not every one. The repertoire holds under 200,000 clones, with approximately 89% as singletons. There are 15 residues in the CDR3. Germline V gene data show CDR1 as MDHEN and CDR2 as SYDVKM. Between the trimmed V and J ends, which lost 4 bases and 5 bases, there was a span of 16 bases. This TCR came from an adult in good health. This material consisted of peripheral blood, taken on day 0 of AZD1222 vaccination. This chain uses TRBV28 with TRBJ2-3; D is perhaps TRBD2 (5 bases). In DNA form, the CDR3 reads TGTGCCAGCAGTTCCCGGACTCCGGGTAAAGATACGCAGTATTTT. Its translation is CASSSRTPGKDTQYF.